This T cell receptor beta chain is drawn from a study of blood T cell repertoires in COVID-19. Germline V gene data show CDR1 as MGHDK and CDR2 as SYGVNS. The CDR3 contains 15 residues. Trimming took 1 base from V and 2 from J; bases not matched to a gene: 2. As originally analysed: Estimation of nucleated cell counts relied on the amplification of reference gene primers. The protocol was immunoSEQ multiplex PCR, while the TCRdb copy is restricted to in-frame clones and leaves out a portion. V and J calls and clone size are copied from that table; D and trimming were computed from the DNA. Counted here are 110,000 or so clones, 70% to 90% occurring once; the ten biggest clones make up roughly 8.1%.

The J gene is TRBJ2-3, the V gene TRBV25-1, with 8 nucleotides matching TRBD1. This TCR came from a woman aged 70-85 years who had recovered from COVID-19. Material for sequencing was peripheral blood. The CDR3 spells CASSESTGATDTQYF. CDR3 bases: TGTGCCAGCAGTGAATCGACAGGGGCCACAGATACGCAGTATTTT.